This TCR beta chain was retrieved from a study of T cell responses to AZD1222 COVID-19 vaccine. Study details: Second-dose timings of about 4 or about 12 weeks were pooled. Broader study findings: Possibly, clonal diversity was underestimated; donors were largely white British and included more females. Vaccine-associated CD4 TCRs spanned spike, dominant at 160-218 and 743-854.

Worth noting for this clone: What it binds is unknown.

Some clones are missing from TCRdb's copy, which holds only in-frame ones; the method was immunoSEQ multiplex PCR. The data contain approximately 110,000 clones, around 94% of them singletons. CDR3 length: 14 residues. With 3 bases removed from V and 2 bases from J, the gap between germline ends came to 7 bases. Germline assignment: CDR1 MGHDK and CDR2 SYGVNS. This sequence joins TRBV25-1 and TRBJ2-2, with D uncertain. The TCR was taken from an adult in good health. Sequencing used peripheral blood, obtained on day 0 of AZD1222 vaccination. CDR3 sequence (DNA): TGTGCCAGCAGTGACCCAATTAACACCGGGGAGCTGTTTTTT. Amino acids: CASSDPINTGELFF.